This T cell receptor (beta chain) originates from a study of cytomegalovirus exposure and HLA in healthy donors. Notes on the study in general: After further analysis at a later stage, under 20,000 TCR beta sequences were associated with HLA alleles at 0.05 false discovery rate. Earlier findings revealed that most TCR beta V segments proved productive either about 87% or about 30% of the time. Analyses of presence/absence relied on an assumption of roughly uniform sequencing depth across donors.

A multiplex PCR was run with 60 Vbeta primers and 13 Jbeta primers. Sequencing was performed with immunoSEQ multiplex PCR; in TCRdb, only in-frame clones are kept and a portion is missing. The sample shows 150,000 to 200,000 clones, around three quarters of them seen only once. The CDR3 runs to 14 residues. The germline V and J ends were trimmed by 0 bases and 3 bases, with 9 bases remaining between them. CDR1 SGHRS and CDR2 YFSETQ come from the germline V gene. Unrecorded immune exposure was likely among donors, who were nominally healthy when sampled. This clone was seen more than once but under ten times. Its antigen remains unknown.

The clonotype comes from a man aged 35 to 55 in good health and CMV-seronegative. The chain employs TRBV5-1 and TRBJ1-1; D is unclear. Sequenced sample: PBMCs. As DNA, the CDR3 is TGCGCCAGCAGCTTGGCGAAAACAGACACTGAAGCTTTCTTT. Amino acids: CASSLAKTDTEAFF.